This T cell receptor beta chain was captured by sequencing in a study of T cell repertoires in cytomegalovirus infection. Study as a whole: CMV epitopes, recently identified HLA-C-restricted and well-studied HLA-B-restricted, were used. Indications came from public TCR beta signatures; they pointed to CMV infection and to a matching HLA type.

About this clonotype: Its antigen is not identified.

Study-level findings and limits: Across the ex vivo response, the dominant clonotypes were HLA-C-restricted CMV-specific TCR beta clonotypes.

TCRdb used MiXCR to reprocess the reads, holding one entry per CDR3 protein. Among a few hundred thousand distinct CDR3 sequences listed, roughly 28% were seen once. The CDR3 length is 14 residues. CDR1 and CDR2 (germline): SEHNR, FQNEAQ (reference sequence). The V gene end was trimmed by 6 bases and the J gene end by 3 bases; junction bases not matched to a gene: 5. This specimen was cultured PBMCs, taken from culture after CMV antigen stimulation. This receptor was taken from a human donor in good health (CMV status not recorded). Some clones in this sample may be carry-over from other donors' samples. This rearrangement joins TRBV7-9 to TRBJ2-7; 10 bases line up with TRBD2. CDR3 nucleotides: TGTGCCAGCAGAAAAAGCGGGGGGGGCTACGAGCAGTACTTC. Amino acid sequence: CASRKSGGGYEQYF.